Listed below are T cell receptor beta chains from one sample, sequenced in a study of pediatric ulcerative colitis. Using immunoSEQ multiplex PCR, the repertoire was profiled, and TCRdb retains in-frame clones only, with some absent. Seen here are about 64,000 clones, roughly nine tenths observed once, and the top ten hold around 3.3%. The sample comprised blood. The receptors come from a boy between 5 and 17 years old with severe ulcerative colitis. The CDR3 runs from the conserved cysteine through the conserved F or W. Fields, in order: V gene, clone size, J gene, D gene, CDR3 protein, CDR3 DNA. A D gene is named only where the DNA matches it firmly. Clone size is stated in some rows and not others, as once, few, many or a class when expanded.

V gene: TRBV7-8; clone size: .; J gene: TRBJ2-1; D gene: TRBD2; CDR3 protein: CATAGEGIKEQFF; CDR3 DNA: TGTGCAACGGCCGGGGAGGGTATCAAAGAGCAGTTCTTC
V gene: TRBV9; clone size: .; J gene: TRBJ2-1; D gene: .; CDR3 protein: CASSGEAPGAYNEQFF; CDR3 DNA: TGTGCCAGCAGCGGGGAAGCCCCGGGGGCCTACAATGAGCAGTTCTTC
V gene: TRBV6-6; clone size: .; J gene: TRBJ1-5; D gene: .; CDR3 protein: CASEPGVEQPQHF; CDR3 DNA: TGTGCCTCAGAGCCGGGGGTTGAACAGCCCCAGCATTTT
V gene: TRBV6-1; clone size: .; J gene: TRBJ2-3; D gene: .; CDR3 protein: CASTDTQYF; CDR3 DNA: TGTGCCAGCACAGATACGCAGTATTTT
V gene: TRBV7-9; clone size: .; J gene: TRBJ2-3; D gene: .; CDR3 protein: CASSPRDTQYF; CDR3 DNA: TGTGCCAGCAGCCCCAGAGATACGCAGTATTTT
V gene: TRBV2; clone size: .; J gene: TRBJ1-5; D gene: .; CDR3 protein: CASSARGAVNQPQHF; CDR3 DNA: TGTGCCAGCAGTGCGCGGGGCGCGGTGAACCAGCCCCAGCATTTT
V gene: TRBV7-9; clone size: few; J gene: TRBJ2-1; D gene: .; CDR3 protein: CASSKNRVGYNEQFF; CDR3 DNA: TGTGCCAGCAGCAAGAACAGGGTAGGGTACAATGAGCAGTTCTTC
V gene: TRBV9; clone size: .; J gene: TRBJ1-1; D gene: TRBD1; CDR3 protein: CASSVALHLTGGAPFF; CDR3 DNA: TGTGCCAGCAGCGTAGCCTTACATTTAACAGGGGGCGCACCTTTCTTT
V gene: TRBV27; clone size: .; J gene: TRBJ1-1; D gene: .; CDR3 protein: CASSDDLNTEAFF; CDR3 DNA: TGTGCCAGCAGTGATGACTTGAACACTGAAGCTTTCTTT
V gene: TRBV7-2; clone size: .; J gene: TRBJ2-5; D gene: TRBD2; CDR3 protein: CASSSQGSGRGETQYF; CDR3 DNA: TGTGCCAGCAGCTCGCAGGGTAGCGGGAGGGGGGAGACCCAGTACTTC
V gene: TRBV28; clone size: .; J gene: TRBJ1-1; D gene: .; CDR3 protein: CASSAGPMNTEAFF; CDR3 DNA: TGTGCCAGCAGCGCCGGGCCCATGAACACTGAAGCTTTCTTT
V gene: TRBV5-8; clone size: .; J gene: TRBJ2-2; D gene: TRBD2; CDR3 protein: CASSFGGRARTGELFF; CDR3 DNA: TGTGCCAGCAGCTTTGGCGGGAGGGCCCGCACCGGGGAGCTGTTTTTT
V gene: TRBV30; clone size: .; J gene: TRBJ1-2; D gene: TRBD1; CDR3 protein: CAWSPGEGAYGYTF; CDR3 DNA: TGTGCCTGGAGTCCCGGGGAGGGGGCTTATGGCTACACCTTC
V gene: TRBV13; clone size: .; J gene: TRBJ1-1; D gene: .; CDR3 protein: CASSLAHPTAYDAEAFF; CDR3 DNA: TGTGCCAGCAGCTTAGCCCACCCCACAGCCTACGACGCTGAAGCTTTCTTT
V gene: TRBV12-5; clone size: .; J gene: TRBJ2-3; D gene: TRBD1; CDR3 protein: CASGLAGGETDTQYF; CDR3 DNA: TGTGCTAGTGGCTTGGCAGGGGGCGAGACAGATACGCAGTATTTT
V gene: TRBV29-1; clone size: .; J gene: TRBJ2-3; D gene: TRBD2; CDR3 protein: CSVALAGVGDTQYF; CDR3 DNA: TGCAGCGTCGCCCTAGCGGGTGTCGGAGATACGCAGTATTTT
V gene: TRBV4-2; clone size: .; J gene: TRBJ2-1; D gene: .; CDR3 protein: CASSQAWLEGHNEQFF; CDR3 DNA: TGTGCCAGCAGCCAAGCATGGCTAGAGGGCCACAATGAGCAGTTCTTC
V gene: TRBV10-3; clone size: .; J gene: TRBJ1-1; D gene: .; CDR3 protein: CAIRLSWDTEAFF; CDR3 DNA: TGTGCCATCAGGCTCTCTTGGGACACTGAAGCTTTCTTT
V gene: TRBV27; clone size: .; J gene: TRBJ2-2; D gene: .; CDR3 protein: CASSLVAGELFF; CDR3 DNA: TGTGCCAGCAGTTTAGTGGCCGGGGAGCTGTTTTTT
V gene: TRBV6-5; clone size: .; J gene: TRBJ2-7; D gene: .; CDR3 protein: CASSYSRGSSYEQYF; CDR3 DNA: TGTGCCAGCAGTTACTCTCGGGGGTCCTCCTACGAGCAGTACTTC
V gene: TRBV4-1; clone size: .; J gene: TRBJ2-5; D gene: .; CDR3 protein: CASSQEGRGVQETQYF; CDR3 DNA: TGCGCCAGCAGCCAAGAGGGTAGAGGGGTACAAGAGACCCAGTACTTC
V gene: TRBV19; clone size: .; J gene: TRBJ2-7; D gene: TRBD1; CDR3 protein: CASSISDRANEQYF; CDR3 DNA: TGTGCCAGTAGTATTTCGGACAGGGCCAACGAGCAGTACTTC